One sample yielded the 26 T cell receptor beta chains listed below, sequenced in a study of blood T cell repertoires in COVID-19. TCRdb's table, derived via immunoSEQ multiplex PCR, lists solely in-frame clones and lacks some. The sample holds just under 90,000 clones; roughly nine tenths are singletons and the top ten take about 1.8%. Source material: peripheral blood. These receptors originate from a man between 60 and 75 years old with acute or convalescent COVID-19.

This chain links TRBV30 with TRBJ1-2; a weak D match, TRBD1 (6 bases). V lost 5 bases to trimming and J lost 8 bases, with 12 bases between them. CDR3 length: 11 residues. CDR1 GTSNPN and CDR2 SVGIG come from the germline V gene (reference sequence). The CDR3 DNA sequence: TGTGCCTGGGACAGGACTATGGGCTACACCTTC. Its protein product is CAWDRTMGYTF.

This chain links TRBV14 with TRBJ2-3, with 7 bases identical to TRBD2. The CDR3 consists of 17 residues. Trimming cost V 4 bases and J 6 bases; bases outside gene matches: 16. From germline, CDR1 is SGHDN and CDR2 FVKESK. The CDR3 spells CASSPPRAGWGSDTQYF. Here the CDR3 DNA reads TGTGCCAGCAGCCCCCCCCGAGCGGGATGGGGGTCGGATACGCAGTATTTT. The full variable domain, its missing parts supplied by reference TRBV14 and TRBJ2-3, is EAGVTQFPSHSVIEKGQTVTLRCDPISGHDNLYWYRRVMGKEIKFLLHFVKESKQDESGMPNNRFLAERTGGTYSTLKVQPAELEDSGVYFCASSPPRAGWGSDTQYFGPGTRLTVL.

The V and J genes are TRBV11-2 and TRBJ1-1, with 7 bases matching TRBD1. The length of the CDR3 is 17 residues. The germline V gene has CDR1 SGHAT and CDR2 FQNNGV. Germline trimming cut 5 bases from V and 1 base from J; bases unmatched to any gene: 13. CDR3 sequence (DNA): TGTGCCAGCAGCGCGCCTGACAGGGCGGTAGAGAACACTGAAGCTTTCTTT. It encodes CASSAPDRAVENTEAFF.

The chain recombines TRBV15 with TRBJ2-5; D might be TRBD1 (6 bases). The V and J ends lost 1 base and 7 bases respectively, with 19 bases between them. This CDR3 is 16 amino acids long. Germline assignment: CDR1 LNHNV and CDR2 YYDKDF (reference sequence). This chain's CDR3 is CATSRAPSDSSRTQYF. The CDR3 DNA follows: TGTGCCACCAGCAGAGCACCATCGGACAGCTCACGGACCCAGTACTTC.

This chain connects TRBV9 to TRBJ2-7; D is possibly TRBD2 (5 bases). Per germline, CDR1 SGDLS and CDR2 YYNGEE. Trimming removed 1 base at V and 3 bases at J, with 11 bases between. This CDR3 spans 14 amino acids. The CDR3 coding sequence is TGTGCCAGCAGCGTAAGCGGTACTAGCTACGAGCAGTACTTC. Its protein is CASSVSGTSYEQYF. The whole variable domain, remainder taken from reference TRBV9 and TRBJ2-7, is DSGVTQTPKHLITATGQRVTLRCSPRSGDLSVYWYQQSLDQGLQFLIQYYNGEERAKGNILERFSAQQFPDLHSELNLSSLELGDSALYFCASSVSGTSYEQYFGPGTRLTVT.

The chain combines TRBV12-5 with TRBJ2-5; perhaps TRBD1 as D (6 bases). Trimming took 1 base from V and 5 from J, leaving 11 bases between them. The CDR3 totals 14 residues. The germline V gene has CDR1 LGHNT and CDR2 FRNRAP. CDR3 region: CASGLGTDRETQYF. The CDR3 DNA is TGTGCTAGTGGTTTGGGGACAGACAGGGAGACCCAGTACTTC.

The V call is TRBV27, the J call TRBJ2-7, with 8 bases lining up with TRBD1. CDR3 length: 14 residues. Germline CDR1 MNHEY, CDR2 SMNVEV (reference sequence). V lost 7 bases, J lost 2 bases, and 7 bases stayed unmatched. CDR3 amino acids: CASKTGGTTYEQYF. As DNA, the CDR3 is TGTGCCAGCAAAACAGGGGGAACCACCTACGAGCAGTACTTC.

This clone appeared a single time. V and J are TRBV13 and TRBJ2-3; a weak D match, TRBD2 (5 bases). The CDR3 is 15 amino acids. The germline V gene has CDR1 PRHDT and CDR2 FYEKMQ (reference sequence). V lost 4 bases and J 0 bases, leaving 11 bases between the germline ends. The CDR3 here is CASSSRLSSTDTQYF. CDR3 nucleotide sequence: TGTGCCAGCAGCTCTCGACTATCTAGCACAGATACGCAGTATTTT.

The V and J genes are TRBV5-1 and TRBJ1-1; D is uncertain. The CDR3 runs to 14 residues. Germline V gives CDR1 SGHRS, CDR2 YFSETQ. With 0 bases removed from V and 6 bases from J, the gap between germline ends came to 12 bases. The DNA of the CDR3 is TGCGCCAGCAGCTTGGGTTCCAGGATTCCTGAAGCTTTCTTT. Amino acids: CASSLGSRIPEAFF.

This clone was recorded once. The chain employs TRBV28 and TRBJ2-7; 8 bases are shared with TRBD2. Germline CDR1 MDHEN, CDR2 SYDVKM. Losses at the gene ends were 5 bases for V and 1 base for J; bases not matched to a gene: 13. The CDR3 covers 17 residues. CDR3 coding DNA: TGTGCCAGCAGTACCGGGACTAGATTACGTACATCCTACGAGCAGTACTTC. Residues: CASSTGTRLRTSYEQYF.

This rearrangement joins TRBV6-5 to TRBJ2-7; 10 nucleotides align to TRBD1. This CDR3 is built from 15 residues. Trimming removed 2 bases from V and 3 bases from J; junction bases left unmatched: 4. In germline, CDR1 is MNHEY, CDR2 SVGAGI. The CDR3 here is CASSYGGQGDYEQYF. Written as DNA, the CDR3 is TGTGCCAGCAGTTACGGAGGACAGGGGGACTACGAGCAGTACTTC.

The chain couples TRBV29-1 to TRBJ1-1; 7 bases map to TRBD1. CDR1 is SQVTM and CDR2 is ANQGSEA in the germline V gene. The CDR3 loop spans 13 amino acids. Trimming at V came to 6 bases and at J to 4 bases, leaving 8 bases not matched to a gene. CDR3 sequence reads: CSVRQGLGTEAFF. The CDR3 DNA reads TGCAGCGTACGACAGGGATTGGGCACTGAAGCTTTCTTT.

V gene TRBV9 combines with J gene TRBJ2-7, with TRBD2 identical over 10 bases. The CDR3 totals 15 residues. The V gene end was trimmed by 4 bases and the J gene end by 5 bases; junction bases not matched to a gene: 9. From germline, CDR1 is SGDLS and CDR2 YYNGEE. CDR3 region: CASSPKSGRAHEQYF. Here the CDR3 DNA reads TGTGCCAGCAGCCCAAAGAGCGGGAGGGCCCACGAGCAGTACTTC.

J is TRBJ2-2 and V is TRBV5-4; possible D gene TRBD2, 5 bases. The germline V gene has CDR1 SGHNT and CDR2 YYREEE (reference sequence). V lost 4 bases and J lost 4, with 11 bases in between. The CDR3 is 14 amino acids. DNA for the CDR3: TGTGCCAGCAGCCCGGGGTCTTCCACCGGGGAGCTGTTTTTT. Residues: CASSPGSSTGELFF.

The chain employs TRBV11-1 and TRBJ2-1; 8 nucleotides align to TRBD2. The CDR3 spans 15 residues. CDR1 is SGHAT, CDR2 FQDESV, per germline (reference sequence). The V gene end was trimmed by 4 bases and the J gene end by 9 bases; junction bases not matched to a gene: 11. CDR3 loop: CASSSSMGLAGEQFF. Here the CDR3 DNA reads TGTGCCAGCAGCTCAAGCATGGGGCTAGCGGGTGAGCAGTTCTTC.

The CDR3 protein is CASTVGRVSEKLFF. The CDR3 DNA reads TGTGCCAGCACCGTAGGGAGAGTTAGTGAAAAACTGTTTTTT. The V gene is TRBV28, the J gene TRBJ1-4; the D is unclear. This CDR3 contains 14 residues. V was clipped by 7 bases and J by 7 bases, with 16 bases between them. The germline gives CDR1 MDHEN, CDR2 SYDVKM.

This chain links TRBV5-1 with TRBJ2-5; 11 bases match TRBD2. The CDR3 has 20 residues. J was trimmed by 0 bases and V by 0 bases; bases with no gene match: 13. Germline CDR1 SGHRS, CDR2 YFSETQ. The CDR3 DNA sequence: TGCGCCAGCAGCTTGGCTAGCGGGAGGACGACGGTGGGGTACCAAGAGACCCAGTACTTC. As protein: CASSLASGRTTVGYQETQYF.

This chain connects TRBV12-2 to TRBJ2-3; TRBD2 reflects the table's D call only, with no check against the DNA. TRBV12-2 is classified as a pseudogene. The CDR3 consists of 17 residues. This CDR3 is CASRRVSGRWASDTQYF. The DNA for the CDR3 is TGTGCAAGTCGCCGCGTTAGCGGGAGGTGGGCCTCAGATACGCAGTATTTT.

The rearrangement uses TRBV12-3 or TRBV12-4 and TRBJ2-7; D remains unclear. The germline V and J ends were trimmed by 8 bases and 5 bases, with 16 bases remaining between them. The CDR3 contains 13 residues. The CDR3 here is CASQAIESNEQYF. CDR3 nucleotide sequence: TGTGCCAGCCAGGCGATTGAATCGAACGAGCAGTACTTC.

The chain has TRBV18 and TRBJ1-2, with 8 bases that match TRBD1. CDR1 and CDR2 (germline): KGHSH, LQKENI. The junction had 5 bases not matched to a gene; V was cut back by 4 bases and J by 4 bases. The CDR3 is 14 residues long. The CDR3 nucleotides read TGTGCCAGCTCACAAGACAGGGGATCCTATGGCTACACCTTC. Translation: CASSQDRGSYGYTF.

The chain has TRBV18 and TRBJ2-1; the match to TRBD2 covers 9 bases. The CDR3 sequence is 14 residues long. Germline assignment: CDR1 KGHSH and CDR2 LQKENI. V lost 5 bases to trimming and J lost 5 bases; unmatched junction nucleotides: 4. The CDR3 DNA sequence: TGTGCCAGCTCATCTAGCGGGATTCACAATGAGCAGTTCTTC. Protein sequence: CASSSSGIHNEQFF.

The rearrangement joins TRBV7-9 to TRBJ1-1; TRBD1 might be the D (5 bases). Deletions cut 5 bases from V and 4 bases from J, with 14 bases between. CDR3 length equals 14 residues. Per the germline V gene, CDR1 is SEHNR and CDR2 is FQNEAQ (reference sequence). CDR3 bases: TGTGCCAGCAGCGGATCAGGGAGGGGCACTGAAGCTTTCTTT. It encodes CASSGSGRGTEAFF. The whole variable domain, remainder taken from reference TRBV7-9 and TRBJ1-1, is DTGVSQNPRHKITKRGQNVTFRCDPISEHNRLYWYRQTLGQGPEFLTYFQNEAQLEKSRLLSDRFSAERPKGSFSTLEIQRTEQGDSAMYLCASSGSGRGTEAFFGQGTRLTVV.

This clone was picked up one time. The chain employs TRBV7-9 and TRBJ1-1, with 8 positions matching TRBD1. Germline CDR1 reads SEHNR; CDR2 reads FQNEAQ (reference sequence). There are 14 residues in the CDR3. V gave up 6 bases and J gave up 11 bases; unmatched junction bases: 14. The CDR3 DNA reads TGTGCCAGCAGACAGGACAGGGAGTCAGGTGCGGCTTTCTTT. Translating gives CASRQDRESGAAFF.

V usage is TRBV11-2 and J usage is TRBJ1-2, with D perhaps TRBD1 (5 bases). The CDR3 sequence is 12 residues long. Germline CDR1 is SGHAT and CDR2 is FQNNGV. V shed 6 bases and J shed 6 bases, with 11 bases lying between them. CDR3 residues: CASSSPRDGYTF. CDR3 bases: TGTGCCAGCAGTTCGCCCAGGGATGGCTACACCTTC.

This clone was found once. The genes are TRBV19 and TRBJ1-1; 7 bases are a match to TRBD1. The CDR3 sequence is 15 residues long. Germline loops: CDR1 LNHDA, CDR2 SQIVND (reference sequence). V lost 7 bases, J lost 0 bases, and 8 bases stayed unmatched. The CDR3 nucleotides read TGTGCCAGTACCACAGGGGCCGGTATGAACACTGAAGCTTTCTTT. Residues: CASTTGAGMNTEAFF.

The chain has TRBV27 and TRBJ2-5, with unresolved D. The ends were cut back, 3 bases at V and 4 bases at J, with 12 bases in the middle. The CDR3 extends over 14 amino acids. CDR1 is MNHEY and CDR2 is SMNVEV in the germline V gene (reference sequence). CDR3 sequence: CASSFRPRGETQYF. In DNA form, the CDR3 reads TGTGCCAGCAGTTTCCGGCCGCGCGGAGAGACCCAGTACTTC.